This T cell receptor beta chain was recovered during a study of T cell responses to AZD1222 COVID-19 vaccine. Findings and limits, study-wide: White British donors predominated, females outnumbered males, and clonal diversity was possibly underestimated. Spike-spanning, vaccine-associated CD4 TCRs were dominant at 160-218 and 743-854. Sampling captured repertoires only after the peak T cell response.

As concerns this clone: Its antigen is unknown.

Clones were read by immunoSEQ multiplex PCR, and TCRdb kept only the in-frame ones, dropping some. The sample carries 90,000 to 100,000 clones, around 90% recorded once. The source was peripheral blood, collected on day 0 of AZD1222 vaccination. The receptor was isolated from an adult in good health.

CDR3 protein: CSALGAPGNTIYF. The CDR3 DNA reads as TGCAGCGCCCTCGGGGCACCTGGAAACACCATATATTTT. The chain carries TRBV29-1 and TRBJ1-3, with D possibly TRBD1 on 5 matching bases. CDR1 and CDR2 (germline): SQVTM, ANQGSEA. Trimming took off 7 bases at V and 2 bases at J, with 12 bases between the two ends. The CDR3 contains 13 residues.